Listed here is a single T cell receptor (beta chain). Its antigen remains unknown. This sample stems from a study of regulatory T cells in long-lasting Graves disease. Study-wide results and caveats: It was possible that the small sample size reduced accuracy. Relative to newly diagnosed Graves' patients, persistent ones had lower TCR diversity.

This CDR3 region has 15 residues. The V segment lost 6 bases and the J segment 5 bases; nucleotides outside the gene matches: 8. The germline gives CDR1 SGHAT, CDR2 FQNNGV. The authors built TCR beta libraries using iRepertoire HTBI primers and Arm-PCR of CDR3 regions. In the original workflow: Spanning all samples, the identified segments comprised some 62 TRBV and more than 11 TRBJ. TCRdb used MiXCR to reprocess the multiplex PCR reads, holding one entry per CDR3 protein. TCRdb's processing, not the authors' own work, is the source of the V and J calls. The table lists 420,000 or so distinct CDR3 sequences, about 15% of them singletons. Described time point: newly diagnosed GD, antithyroid drugs for less than 3 months. Scientists built the TCR library using RNA that was extracted from PBMCs. In addition, the sample was reused for a study of T cells in Graves' hyperthyroidism and ophthalmopathy.

The J gene is TRBJ2-3, the V gene TRBV11-2; 10 nucleotides align to TRBD2. This material consisted of peripheral blood mononuclear cells (PBMCs), taken at new diagnosis, from a patient treated with antithyroid drugs. The receptor comes from a woman aged 18-30 years with Graves disease. This CDR3 reads CASRGLAGVGDTQYF. CDR3 DNA sequence: TGTGCCAGCAGGGGCCTAGCGGGAGTGGGAGATACGCAGTATTTT.